This TCR beta chain was found in a study of patients and donors after allogeneic stem cell transplantation. The CDR3 extends over 17 amino acids. The V and J ends lost 3 bases and 3 bases, in that order; junction bases with no gene match: 14. The germline CDR1 and CDR2 sequences are LNHNV and YYDKDF (reference sequence). TCRdb reprocessed the RT-PCR reads with MiXCR, giving one entry per CDR3 protein. The profile shows 410,000 or so distinct CDR3 sequences, 15% to 20% of them singletons. The sequencing sample was made of blood, either unsorted or a sorted T cell fraction (not recorded which). The clonotype comes from a human donor who was either an allogeneic HSCT recipient or a stem cell or donor lymphocyte infusion donor (not recorded which). It is not recorded whose cells these are; they may come from a transplant donor. The chain uses TRBV15 and TRBJ2-7; 7 bases align to TRBD1. This CDR3 is CATSSRETGTLFYEQYF. The CDR3, as DNA: TGTGCCACCAGCAGTAGGGAGACAGGGACCCTTTTCTACGAGCAGTACTTC.